The entry below gives a single T cell receptor (beta chain) sequence along with its context. The antigen remains undetermined. The record originates from a study of blood T cells in healthy people across ages. The study, taken as a whole, reports: The study regarded diversity estimates from one million T cells as underestimates. Expanded clonotype shifts may have been confounded, as the donors had an unknown CMV status. A greater number of naive CD4+ cells and higher diversity distinguished long-lived donors from aged donors. Diversity of TCR beta correlated strongly with naive T cell percentage.

Primers used in a second PCR of roughly 6 to 12 cycles were a sample-barcoded 5' primer and a J-beta primer mix. From the 5' RACE reads, TCRdb called clonotypes with MiXCR, one entry per CDR3 protein. The sample holds some 900,000 distinct CDR3 sequences, under 50% seen once. CDR3 length: 15 amino acids. Trimming removed 5 bases at V and 0 bases at J, with 13 bases between. Sequencing input: blood. The receptor was isolated from a man aged 30-40 years in good health. This rearrangement joins TRBV12-3 or TRBV12-4 to TRBJ1-2, with no clear D. In DNA form, the CDR3 reads TGTGCCAGCAGTCCCTCCGTTTCTGCTAACTATGGCTACACCTTC. Translation: CASSPSVSANYGYTF.